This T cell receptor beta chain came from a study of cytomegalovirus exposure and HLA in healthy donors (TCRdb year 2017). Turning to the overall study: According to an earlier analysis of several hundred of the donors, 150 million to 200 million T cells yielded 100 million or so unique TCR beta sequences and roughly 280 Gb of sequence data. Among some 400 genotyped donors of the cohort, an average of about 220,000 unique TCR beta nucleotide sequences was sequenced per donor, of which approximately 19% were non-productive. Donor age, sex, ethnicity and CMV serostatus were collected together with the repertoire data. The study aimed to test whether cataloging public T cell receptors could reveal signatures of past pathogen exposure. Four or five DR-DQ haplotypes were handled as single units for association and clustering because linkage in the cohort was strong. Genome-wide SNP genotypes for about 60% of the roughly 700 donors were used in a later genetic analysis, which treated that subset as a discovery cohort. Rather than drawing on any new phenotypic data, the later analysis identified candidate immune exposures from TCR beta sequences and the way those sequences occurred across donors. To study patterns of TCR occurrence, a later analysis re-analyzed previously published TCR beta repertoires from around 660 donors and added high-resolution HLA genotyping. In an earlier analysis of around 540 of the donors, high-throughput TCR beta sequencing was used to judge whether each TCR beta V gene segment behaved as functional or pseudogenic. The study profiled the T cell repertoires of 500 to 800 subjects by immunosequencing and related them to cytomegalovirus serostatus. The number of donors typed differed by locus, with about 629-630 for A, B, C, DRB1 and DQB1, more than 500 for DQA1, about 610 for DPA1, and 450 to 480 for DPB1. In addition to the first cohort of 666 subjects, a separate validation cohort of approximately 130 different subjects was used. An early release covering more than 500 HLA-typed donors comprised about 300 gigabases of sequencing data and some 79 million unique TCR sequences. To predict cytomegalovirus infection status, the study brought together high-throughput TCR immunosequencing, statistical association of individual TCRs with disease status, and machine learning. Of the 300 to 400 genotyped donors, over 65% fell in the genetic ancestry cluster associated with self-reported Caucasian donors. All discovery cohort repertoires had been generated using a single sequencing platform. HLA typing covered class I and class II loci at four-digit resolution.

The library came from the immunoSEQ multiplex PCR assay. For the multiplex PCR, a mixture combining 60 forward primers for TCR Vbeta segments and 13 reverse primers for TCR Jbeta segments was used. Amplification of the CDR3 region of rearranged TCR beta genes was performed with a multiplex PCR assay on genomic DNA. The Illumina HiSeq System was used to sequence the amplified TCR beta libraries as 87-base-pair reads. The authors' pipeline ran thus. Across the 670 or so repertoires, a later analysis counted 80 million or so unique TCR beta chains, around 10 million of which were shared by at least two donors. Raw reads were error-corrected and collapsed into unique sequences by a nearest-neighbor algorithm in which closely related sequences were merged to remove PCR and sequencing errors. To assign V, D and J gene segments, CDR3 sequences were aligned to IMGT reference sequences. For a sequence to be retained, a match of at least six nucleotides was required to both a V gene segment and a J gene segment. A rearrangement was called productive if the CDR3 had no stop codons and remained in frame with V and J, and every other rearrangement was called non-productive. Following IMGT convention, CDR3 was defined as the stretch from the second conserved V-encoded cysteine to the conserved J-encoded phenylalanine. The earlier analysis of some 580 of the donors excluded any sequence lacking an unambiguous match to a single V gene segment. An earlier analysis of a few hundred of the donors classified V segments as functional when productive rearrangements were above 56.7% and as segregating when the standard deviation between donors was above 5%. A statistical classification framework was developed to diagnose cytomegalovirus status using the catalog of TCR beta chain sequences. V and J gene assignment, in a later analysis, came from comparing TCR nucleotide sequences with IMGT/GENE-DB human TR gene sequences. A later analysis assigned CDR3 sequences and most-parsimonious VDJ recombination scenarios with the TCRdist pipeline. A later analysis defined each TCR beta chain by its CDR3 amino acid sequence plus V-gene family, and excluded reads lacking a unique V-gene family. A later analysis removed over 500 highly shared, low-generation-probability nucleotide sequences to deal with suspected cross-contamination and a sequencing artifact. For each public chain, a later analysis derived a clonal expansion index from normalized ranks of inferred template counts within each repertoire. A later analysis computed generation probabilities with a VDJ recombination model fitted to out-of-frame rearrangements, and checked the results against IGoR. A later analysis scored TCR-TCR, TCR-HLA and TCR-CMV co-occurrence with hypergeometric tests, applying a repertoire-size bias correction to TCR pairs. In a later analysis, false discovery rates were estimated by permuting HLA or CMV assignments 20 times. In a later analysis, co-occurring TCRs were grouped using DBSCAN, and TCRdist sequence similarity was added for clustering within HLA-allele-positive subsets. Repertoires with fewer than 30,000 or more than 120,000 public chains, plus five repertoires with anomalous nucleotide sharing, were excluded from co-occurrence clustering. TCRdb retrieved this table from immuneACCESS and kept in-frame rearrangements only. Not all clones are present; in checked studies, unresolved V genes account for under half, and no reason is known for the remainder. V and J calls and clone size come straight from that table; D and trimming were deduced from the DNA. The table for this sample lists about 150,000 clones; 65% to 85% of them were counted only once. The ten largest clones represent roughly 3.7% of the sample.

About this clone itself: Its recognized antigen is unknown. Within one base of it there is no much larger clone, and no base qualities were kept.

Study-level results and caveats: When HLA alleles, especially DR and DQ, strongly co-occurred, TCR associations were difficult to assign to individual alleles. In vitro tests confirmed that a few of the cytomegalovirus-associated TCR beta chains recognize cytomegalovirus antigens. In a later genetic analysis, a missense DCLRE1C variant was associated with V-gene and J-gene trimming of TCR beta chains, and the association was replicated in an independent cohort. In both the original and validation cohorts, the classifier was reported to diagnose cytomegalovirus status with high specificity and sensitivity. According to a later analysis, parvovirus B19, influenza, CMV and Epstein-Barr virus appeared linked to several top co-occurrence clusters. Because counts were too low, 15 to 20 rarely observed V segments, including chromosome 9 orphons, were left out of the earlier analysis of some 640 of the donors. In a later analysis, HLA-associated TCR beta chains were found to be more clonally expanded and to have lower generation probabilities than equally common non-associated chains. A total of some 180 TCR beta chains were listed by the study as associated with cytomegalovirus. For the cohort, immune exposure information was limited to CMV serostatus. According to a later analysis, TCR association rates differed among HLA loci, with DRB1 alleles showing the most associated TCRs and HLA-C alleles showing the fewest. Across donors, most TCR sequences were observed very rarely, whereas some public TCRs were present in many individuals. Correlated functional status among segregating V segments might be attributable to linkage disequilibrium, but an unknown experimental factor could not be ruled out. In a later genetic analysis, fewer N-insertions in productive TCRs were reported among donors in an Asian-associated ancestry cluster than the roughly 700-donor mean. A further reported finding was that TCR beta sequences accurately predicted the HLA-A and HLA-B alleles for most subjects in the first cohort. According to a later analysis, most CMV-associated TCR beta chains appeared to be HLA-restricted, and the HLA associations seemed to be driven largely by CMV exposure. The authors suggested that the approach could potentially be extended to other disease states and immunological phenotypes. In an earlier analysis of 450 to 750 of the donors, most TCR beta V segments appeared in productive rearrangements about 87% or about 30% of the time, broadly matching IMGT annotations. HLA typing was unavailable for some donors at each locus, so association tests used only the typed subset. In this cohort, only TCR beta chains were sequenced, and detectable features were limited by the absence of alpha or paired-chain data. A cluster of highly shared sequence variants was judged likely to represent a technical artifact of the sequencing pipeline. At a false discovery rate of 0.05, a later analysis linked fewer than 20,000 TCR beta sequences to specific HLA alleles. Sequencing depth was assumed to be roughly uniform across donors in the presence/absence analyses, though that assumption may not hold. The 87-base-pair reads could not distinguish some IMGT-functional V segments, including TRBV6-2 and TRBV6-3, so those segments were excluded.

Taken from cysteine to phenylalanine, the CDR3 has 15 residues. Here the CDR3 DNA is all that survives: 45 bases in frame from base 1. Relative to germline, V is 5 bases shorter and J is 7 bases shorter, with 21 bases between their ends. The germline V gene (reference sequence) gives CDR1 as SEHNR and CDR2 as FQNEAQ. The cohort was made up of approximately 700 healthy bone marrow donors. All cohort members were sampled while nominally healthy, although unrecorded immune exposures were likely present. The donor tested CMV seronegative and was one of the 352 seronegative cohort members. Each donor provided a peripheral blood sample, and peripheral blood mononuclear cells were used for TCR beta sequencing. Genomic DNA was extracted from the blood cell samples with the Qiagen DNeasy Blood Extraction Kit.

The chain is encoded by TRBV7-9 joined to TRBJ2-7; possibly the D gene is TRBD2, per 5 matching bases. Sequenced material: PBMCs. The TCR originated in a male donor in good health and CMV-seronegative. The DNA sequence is TGTGCCAGCAGCCAGTTAGGACTGGAGGCAGGAGAGCAGTACTTC. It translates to CASSQLGLEAGEQYF.